This is a list of T cell receptor beta chains from one sample in a study of blood T cell repertoires in COVID-19. Generated by immunoSEQ multiplex PCR, the TCRdb table keeps only in-frame clones and is missing some. Of tens of thousands of clones in the sample, 72% were seen once. Sequenced: peripheral blood. The receptors were gathered from a woman in her 70s with COVID-19, enrolled during active disease. CDR3s include the opening cysteine and the closing phenylalanine or tryptophan. D genes are given only for firm matches. Size tells how often a clone was seen (once, few, many) or the class of an expanded clone, and some rows leave it out.

V gene: TRBV19
J gene: TRBJ1-3
CDR3 length: 12
clone size: .
D gene: .
CDR3 DNA: TGTGCCAGTAGTATCTACCGGAACACCATATATTTT
CDR3 protein: CASSIYRNTIYF

V gene: TRBV5-1
J gene: TRBJ1-1
CDR3 length: 16
clone size: .
D gene: .
CDR3 DNA: TGCGCCAGCAGCTATGCCTCTTCGGGAGTGAACACTGAAGCTTTCTTT
CDR3 protein: CASSYASSGVNTEAFF

V gene: TRBV9
J gene: TRBJ1-1
CDR3 length: 14
clone size: .
D gene: .
CDR3 DNA: TGTGCCAGCAGCGTAGCGCCAGGCCAGACTGAAGCTTTCTTT
CDR3 protein: CASSVAPGQTEAFF

V gene: TRBV3-1/TRBV3-2
J gene: TRBJ2-2
CDR3 length: 19
clone size: .
D gene: TRBD2
CDR3 DNA: TGTGCCAGCAGCCACGAAGGGACTAGCGGGAGCCGGAACACCGGGGAGCTGTTTTTT
CDR3 protein: CASSHEGTSGSRNTGELFF

V gene: TRBV4-3
J gene: TRBJ1-1
CDR3 length: 14
clone size: .
D gene: .
CDR3 DNA: TGCGCCAGCAGCAGGGGGGGATGGAACACTGAAGCTTTCTTT
CDR3 protein: CASSRGGWNTEAFF

V gene: TRBV27
J gene: TRBJ2-1
CDR3 length: 11
clone size: .
D gene: .
CDR3 DNA: TGTGCCAGCAGACAACAAAATGAGCAGTTCTTC
CDR3 protein: CASRQQNEQFF

V gene: TRBV5-4
J gene: TRBJ2-1
CDR3 length: 15
clone size: few
D gene: TRBD2
CDR3 DNA: TGTGCCAGCAGCCGTACTAGCGGGAGGGCCTTTGAGCAGTTCTTC
CDR3 protein: CASSRTSGRAFEQFF

V gene: TRBV7-2
J gene: TRBJ1-1
CDR3 length: 13
clone size: .
D gene: .
CDR3 DNA: TGTGCCAGCGGCCGGGGACTGAGCACTGAAGCTTTCTTT
CDR3 protein: CASGRGLSTEAFF

V gene: TRBV15
J gene: TRBJ2-1
CDR3 length: 15
clone size: medium-sized
D gene: TRBD1
CDR3 DNA: TGTGCCACCAGCGCACGACAGGGGGCGTTGGATGAGCAGTTCTTC
CDR3 protein: CATSARQGALDEQFF

V gene: TRBV5-6
J gene: TRBJ2-1
CDR3 length: 16
clone size: few
D gene: .
CDR3 DNA: TGTGCCAGCAGCTTGCTGGGCTCAGGTTCGGTGGATGAGCAGTTCTTC
CDR3 protein: CASSLLGSGSVDEQFF

V gene: TRBV19
J gene: TRBJ2-1
CDR3 length: 15
clone size: .
D gene: TRBD2
CDR3 DNA: TGTGCCAGTAGTCCTCAGGCGGGAGTTCAGAATGAGCAGTTCTTC
CDR3 protein: CASSPQAGVQNEQFF

V gene: TRBV2
J gene: TRBJ1-2
CDR3 length: 14
clone size: .
D gene: .
CDR3 DNA: TGTGCCAGCAGGGGGGCAGGGGCTAACTATGGCTACACCTTC
CDR3 protein: CASRGAGANYGYTF

V gene: TRBV25-1
J gene: TRBJ1-2
CDR3 length: 14
clone size: few
D gene: .
CDR3 DNA: TGTGCCAGCAGTGCTTGGGCAGGGAACTATGGCTACACCTTC
CDR3 protein: CASSAWAGNYGYTF

V gene: TRBV6-1
J gene: TRBJ1-5
CDR3 length: 15
clone size: once
D gene: .
CDR3 DNA: TGTGCCAGCAGTGAATTTTGGGGCATTAATCAGCCCCAGCATTTT
CDR3 protein: CASSEFWGINQPQHF

V gene: TRBV2
J gene: TRBJ2-5
CDR3 length: 13
clone size: .
D gene: .
CDR3 DNA: TGTGCCAGCAGTGAAGCGGAGGAAGAGACCCAGTACTTC
CDR3 protein: CASSEAEEETQYF

V gene: TRBV18
J gene: TRBJ2-3
CDR3 length: 13
clone size: .
D gene: .
CDR3 DNA: TGTGCCAGCTCACCCGGGAGCACAGATACGCAGTATTTT
CDR3 protein: CASSPGSTDTQYF